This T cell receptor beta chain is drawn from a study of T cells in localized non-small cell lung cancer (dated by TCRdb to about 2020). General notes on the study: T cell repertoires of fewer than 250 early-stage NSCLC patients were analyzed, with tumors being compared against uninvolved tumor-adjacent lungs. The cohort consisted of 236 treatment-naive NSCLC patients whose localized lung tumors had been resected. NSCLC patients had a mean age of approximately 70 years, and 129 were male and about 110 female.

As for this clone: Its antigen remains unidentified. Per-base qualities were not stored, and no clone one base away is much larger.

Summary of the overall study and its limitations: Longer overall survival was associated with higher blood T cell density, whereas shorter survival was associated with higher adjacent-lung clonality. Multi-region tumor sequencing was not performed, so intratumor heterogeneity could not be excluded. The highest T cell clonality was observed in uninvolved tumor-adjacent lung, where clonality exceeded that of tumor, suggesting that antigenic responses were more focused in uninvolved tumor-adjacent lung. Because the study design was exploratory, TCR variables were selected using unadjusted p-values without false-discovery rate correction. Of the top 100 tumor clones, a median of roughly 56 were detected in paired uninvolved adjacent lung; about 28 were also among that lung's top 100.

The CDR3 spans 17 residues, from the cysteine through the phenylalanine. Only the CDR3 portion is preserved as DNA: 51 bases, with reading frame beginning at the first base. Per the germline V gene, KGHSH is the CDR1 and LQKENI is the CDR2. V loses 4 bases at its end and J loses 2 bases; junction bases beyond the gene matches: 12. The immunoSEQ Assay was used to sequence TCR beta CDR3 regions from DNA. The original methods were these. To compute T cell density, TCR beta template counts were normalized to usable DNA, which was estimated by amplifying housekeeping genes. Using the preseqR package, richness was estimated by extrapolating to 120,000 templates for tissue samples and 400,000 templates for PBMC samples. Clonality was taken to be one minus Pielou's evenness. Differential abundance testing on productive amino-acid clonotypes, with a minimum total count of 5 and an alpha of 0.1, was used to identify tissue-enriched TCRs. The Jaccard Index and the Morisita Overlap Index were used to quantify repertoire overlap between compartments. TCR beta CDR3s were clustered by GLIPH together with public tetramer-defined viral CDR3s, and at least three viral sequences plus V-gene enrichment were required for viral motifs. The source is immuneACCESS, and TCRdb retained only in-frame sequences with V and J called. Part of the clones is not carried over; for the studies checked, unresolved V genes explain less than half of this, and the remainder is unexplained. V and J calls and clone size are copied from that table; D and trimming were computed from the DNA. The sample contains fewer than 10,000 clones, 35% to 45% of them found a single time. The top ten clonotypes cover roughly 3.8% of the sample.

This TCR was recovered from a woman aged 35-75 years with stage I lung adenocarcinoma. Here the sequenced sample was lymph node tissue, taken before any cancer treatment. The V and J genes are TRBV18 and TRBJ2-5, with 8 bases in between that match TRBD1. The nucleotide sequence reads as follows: TGTGCCAGCTCACTGGGAAGACAGGGGTCGGGACAAGAGACCCAGTACTTC. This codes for CASSLGRQGSGQETQYF. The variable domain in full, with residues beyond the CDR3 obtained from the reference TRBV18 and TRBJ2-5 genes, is NAGVMQNPRHLVRRRGQEARLRCSPMKGHSHVYWYRQLPEEGLKFMVYLQKENIIDESGMPKERFSAEFPKEGPSILRIQQVVRGDSAAYFCASSLGRQGSGQETQYFGPGTRLLVL.